This TCR beta chain was sequenced in a study of T-cell reconstitution after alpha-beta-depleted transplantation in children. General observations from the study: Reportedly, only several hundred clones from non-depleted graft cells drove alpha-beta T-cell counts at about two months. T-cell counts and diversity at one year following transplant were attributed mainly to newly produced T cells.

The authors prepared the TCRbeta library with unique molecular identifiers. MiXCR, applied by TCRdb to the PCR reads, yields one record per CDR3 protein. Of 280,000 or so distinct CDR3 sequences in the sample, under 14% are singletons; the top ten hold 23%. This clonotype appeared many times. Its antigen is not identified. The CDR3 spans 14 residues. In germline, CDR1 is MNHNS, CDR2 SASEGT. V was pared by 6 bases and J by 2 bases, with 11 bases between. The chain combines TRBV6-1 with TRBJ2-1, with a tentative D call TRBD2 (7 bases). This sequence was found in a male patient between 2 and 15 years old who had a stem cell transplant for chronic granulomatous disease, so the T cells may come from the graft donor. Sequencing was performed on peripheral blood, taken 180 days after TCRalphabeta/CD19-depleted stem cell transplant. CDR3 nucleotide sequence: TGTGCCAGCAGGGAGGGGGGGACCTACAATGAGCAGTTCTTC. It specifies CASREGGTYNEQFF.